Below are 21 T cell receptor beta chains sequenced from a single sample in a study of OX40 agonist ivuxolimab in advanced cancers. To prepare the library, the immunoSEQ multiplex PCR assay was applied. TCRdb obtained this table from immuneACCESS and retained in-frame rearrangements with V and J assigned. These tables miss some clones; where compared with another copy, unresolved V genes account for less than half of the shortfall, and the remainder is unexplained. The sample yields 82,000 or so clones; around nine tenths were counted once. The ten largest clones capture about 0.7% of the sample. The source was CD4+ or CD8+ T cells sorted from blood, collected in a trial of the OX40 agonist ivuxolimab. All receptors come from an adult with an advanced solid tumor such as melanoma, head and neck, liver or kidney cancer.

This clone was recorded only once. J is TRBJ1-2 and V is TRBV15, with 8 bases lining up with TRBD1. This CDR3 has 15 residues. V lost 1 base, J lost 7 bases, and 8 bases stayed unmatched. The germline gives CDR1 LNHNV, CDR2 YYDKDF (reference sequence). As DNA, the CDR3 is TGTGCCACCAGCAGAGTGGACAGGGACTCATCTGGCTACACCTTC. This translates into CATSRVDRDSSGYTF.

The rearrangement uses TRBV29-1 and TRBJ2-1; weak D call: TRBD2 (5 bases). The CDR3 runs 11 residues. The V gene's germline CDR1 is SQVTM and CDR2 ANQGSEA. V lost 7 bases to trimming and J lost 3 bases, with 7 bases between them. This CDR3 is CSGRDYNEQFF. The CDR3 bases are TGCAGCGGACGGGACTACAATGAGCAGTTCTTC.

This chain joins TRBV7-6 and TRBJ2-5; 11 bases agree with TRBD2. CDR3 length: 17 residues. Per the germline V gene, CDR1 is SGHVS and CDR2 is FNYEAQ. V lost 1 base to trimming and J lost 1 base; unmatched junction nucleotides: 5. CDR3 loop: CASSLGGTSGSQETQYF. The CDR3 DNA reads as TGTGCCAGCAGCTTAGGCGGGACTAGCGGATCCCAAGAGACCCAGTACTTC.

This clone was picked up one time. The chain employs TRBV9 and TRBJ2-3; possible D gene TRBD1, 5 bases. Germline CDR1 reads SGDLS; CDR2 reads YYNGEE. CDR3 length equals 14 residues. V was cut by 0 bases and J by 3 bases, with 8 bases left in between. Here the CDR3 reads CASSVGGETDTQYF. The DNA of the CDR3 is TGTGCCAGCAGCGTAGGGGGCGAGACAGATACGCAGTATTTT.

This clone was seen only once. The gene calls are TRBV29-1 and TRBJ2-3; 9 nucleotides agree with TRBD2. The CDR3 is 15 residues long. Unmatched junction bases numbered 4, after V lost 2 bases and J lost 1 base. Germline loops: CDR1 SQVTM, CDR2 ANQGSEA. CDR3: CSVEMLAGGTDTQYF. The CDR3 nucleotides read TGCAGCGTTGAAATGTTAGCGGGGGGCACAGATACGCAGTATTTT.

J is TRBJ1-2 and V is TRBV7-9; 10 bases fit TRBD1. Germline values: CDR1 SEHNR, CDR2 FQNEAQ (reference sequence). V lost 3 bases and J lost 8; bases outside the gene matches: 9. This CDR3 contains 15 residues. In nucleotides, the CDR3 is TGTGCCAGCAGCTTCAACCGGGACAGGGGCGGGGGCTACACCTTC. It yields the protein CASSFNRDRGGGYTF. The variable domain in full, with the rest retrieved from reference TRBV7-9 and TRBJ1-2, is DTGVSQNPRHKITKRGQNVTFRCDPISEHNRLYWYRQTLGQGPEFLTYFQNEAQLEKSRLLSDRFSAERPKGSFSTLEIQRTEQGDSAMYLCASSFNRDRGGGYTFGSGTRLTVV.

This chain uses TRBV18 with TRBJ2-7, with TRBD1 identical over 8 bases. J lost 0 bases, V lost 3 bases, and 4 bases had no gene match. The CDR3 sequence is 15 residues long. Germline V gene sequence: CDR1 KGHSH, CDR2 LQKENI. The CDR3 DNA reads as TGTGCCAGCTCACCCCGGACAGGGAGCTCCTACGAGCAGTACTTC. Translated, it gives CASSPRTGSSYEQYF.

Here the CDR3 DNA reads TGTGCCAGCAGCGTGACGGGGCAAATGTACAATGAGCAGTTCTTC. It encodes CASSVTGQMYNEQFF. The chain employs TRBV9 and TRBJ2-1; D is tentatively TRBD1 or TRBD2 (5 bases each). CDR3 length equals 15 residues. CDR1 and CDR2 (germline): SGDLS, YYNGEE. V was pared by 2 bases and J by 4 bases, with 13 bases between. The whole variable domain, filled in from reference TRBV9 and TRBJ2-1, reads DSGVTQTPKHLITATGQRVTLRCSPRSGDLSVYWYQQSLDQGLQFLIQYYNGEERAKGNILERFSAQQFPDLHSELNLSSLELGDSALYFCASSVTGQMYNEQFFGPGTRLTVL.

This chain joins TRBV4-2 and TRBJ2-3, with D unresolved. V gave up 0 bases and J gave up 2 bases, with 9 bases separating them. The CDR3 is 15 residues long. Germline-derived CDR1 and CDR2 are LGHNA and YNFKEQ. The CDR3 DNA reads as TGTGCCAGCAGCCAAGAAGTAGACTCCACAGATACGCAGTATTTT. Residues: CASSQEVDSTDTQYF.

This clone came up a few times. This rearrangement joins TRBV6-5 to TRBJ2-2, with a weak D call TRBD1 (5 bases). Trimming took off 5 bases at V and 10 bases at J, with 17 bases between the two ends. Germline CDR1 is MNHEY and CDR2 is SVGAGI. The length of the CDR3 is 14 residues. CDR3 sequence reads: CASSARGIREELFF. CDR3 DNA sequence: TGTGCCAGCAGTGCAAGGGGAATCAGGGAGGAGCTGTTTTTT.

V and J are TRBV6-1 and TRBJ2-1, with D perhaps given as TRBD1 or TRBD2 (5 bases each). V dropped 2 bases and J dropped 5 bases, with 19 bases sitting between them. The CDR3 runs to 17 residues. Germline-derived CDR1 and CDR2 are MNHNS and SASEGT. For the CDR3, the DNA is TGTGCCAGCAGTGAAATTTGGGGGTCCAGAGAAGACAATGAGCAGTTCTTC. Amino acids: CASSEIWGSREDNEQFF.

The gene calls are TRBV9 and TRBJ1-2, with D possibly being TRBD1 (5 bases). The V and J ends lost 0 bases and 9 bases respectively, with 15 bases between them. Germline loops: CDR1 SGDLS, CDR2 YYNGEE. CDR3 length equals 14 residues. In DNA, the CDR3 is TGTGCCAGCAGCGTAGCTACCCAGGGATATAGCTACACCTTC. It encodes CASSVATQGYSYTF. Full variable domain (rest looked up from reference TRBV9 and TRBJ1-2): DSGVTQTPKHLITATGQRVTLRCSPRSGDLSVYWYQQSLDQGLQFLIQYYNGEERAKGNILERFSAQQFPDLHSELNLSSLELGDSALYFCASSVATQGYSYTFGSGTRLTVV.

The chain combines TRBV9 with TRBJ2-7, with 10 bases that match TRBD2. Germline values: CDR1 SGDLS, CDR2 YYNGEE. J gave up 9 bases and V 0 bases, and 9 bases lay outside the gene matches. The CDR3 extends over 15 amino acids. The CDR3 spells CASSVGLAGDYRQYF. The DNA of the CDR3 is TGTGCCAGCAGCGTAGGTCTAGCGGGGGACTATAGGCAGTACTTC.

The chain carries TRBV11-3 and TRBJ1-3; D is possibly TRBD1 (6 bases). This CDR3 comprises 19 residues. Germline V gene data show CDR1 as SGHNT and CDR2 as YENEEA. V lost 2 bases, J lost 0 bases, and 20 bases lay in between. The CDR3 loop reads CASSLFGGRAASSGNTIYF. The DNA of the CDR3 is TGTGCCAGCAGCTTATTTGGGGGCCGCGCTGCGAGCTCTGGAAACACCATATATTTT. The whole variable domain, filled in from reference TRBV11-3 and TRBJ1-3, reads EAGVVQSPRYKIIEKKQPVAFWCNPISGHNTLYWYLQNLGQGPELLIRYENEEAVDDSQLPKDRFSAERLKGVDSTLKIQPAELGDSAVYLCASSLFGGRAASSGNTIYFGEGSWLTVV.

The rearrangement joins TRBV9 to TRBJ2-7, with 7 positions matching TRBD1. The germline V gene has CDR1 SGDLS and CDR2 YYNGEE. This CDR3 spans 16 amino acids. The trim removed 0 bases at V and 9 bases at J, leaving 15 bases unmatched. The CDR3 spells CASSVEDRFVGSGQYF. CDR3 DNA sequence: TGTGCCAGCAGCGTAGAGGACAGGTTTGTAGGGTCTGGGCAGTACTTC. Supplemented by reference TRBV9 and TRBJ2-7, the full variable domain reads DSGVTQTPKHLITATGQRVTLRCSPRSGDLSVYWYQQSLDQGLQFLIQYYNGEERAKGNILERFSAQQFPDLHSELNLSSLELGDSALYFCASSVEDRFVGSGQYFGPGTRLTVT.

The rearrangement joins TRBV11-3 to TRBJ2-1; TRBD2 agrees at 13 bases. Germline CDR1 is SGHNT and CDR2 is YENEEA. With V trimmed by 0 bases and J by 10 bases, 6 bases remained unmatched. The CDR3 runs 16 residues. CDR3 loop: CASSLESPGLAGEQFF. DNA of the CDR3: TGTGCCAGCAGCTTAGAATCCCCGGGACTAGCGGGAGAGCAGTTCTTC.

V gene TRBV19 combines with J gene TRBJ1-4, with D unclear. The CDR3 totals 15 residues. V shed 4 bases and J shed 6 bases, with 15 bases lying between them. CDR1 and CDR2 (germline): LNHDA, SQIVND (reference sequence). Here the CDR3 reads CASSTSAGRDEKLFF. The CDR3 coding sequence is TGTGCCAGTAGTACGTCCGCGGGGAGGGATGAAAAACTGTTTTTT.

The chain combines TRBV6-4 with TRBJ2-7; unclear D gene. Germline lookup yields CDR1 MRHNA and CDR2 SNTAGT. CDR3 length: 14 residues. The V end lost 0 bases, the J end lost 6 bases, and 12 bases lay between the germline ends. The CDR3, as DNA: TGTGCCAGCAGTGACTCCCCTTCGATCTCCGAGCAGTACTTC. It codes for CASSDSPSISEQYF.

The chain carries TRBV30 and TRBJ2-7; D is possibly TRBD2 (6 bases). Germline CDR1 and CDR2: GTSNPN and SVGIG (reference sequence). This CDR3 has 11 residues. The CDR3 bases are TGTGCGGGGGGACTCCGCAGGGAGCAGTACTTC. Amino acid sequence: CAGGLRREQYF.

This clone was seen only once. V is TRBV30 and J is TRBJ1-1; TRBD1 is a possible D gene (5 bases). The length of the CDR3 is 15 residues. V was pared by 4 bases and J by 6 bases, with 21 bases between. The germline V gene encodes CDR1 GTSNPN and CDR2 SVGIG (reference sequence). CDR3 residues: CAWIGSGEGPPEAFF. DNA of the CDR3: TGTGCCTGGATAGGGAGTGGCGAGGGGCCCCCTGAAGCTTTCTTT. Full variable domain (remainder filled in from reference TRBV30 and TRBJ1-1): SQTIHQWPATLVQPVGSPLSLECTVEGTSNPNLYWYRQAAGRGLQLLFYSVGIGQISSEVPQNLSASRPQDRQFILSSKKLLLSDSGFYLCAWIGSGEGPPEAFFGQGTRLTVV.

DNA for the CDR3: TGTGCCAGCTCACAAGGACAGGGACCCTACGAGCAGTACTTC. It is translated as CASSQGQGPYEQYF. The chain links TRBV18 to TRBJ2-7; 8 bases map to TRBD1. In germline, CDR1 is KGHSH, CDR2 LQKENI. This CDR3 spans 14 amino acids. V dropped 4 bases and J dropped 2; count of bases not matched to a gene: 4.